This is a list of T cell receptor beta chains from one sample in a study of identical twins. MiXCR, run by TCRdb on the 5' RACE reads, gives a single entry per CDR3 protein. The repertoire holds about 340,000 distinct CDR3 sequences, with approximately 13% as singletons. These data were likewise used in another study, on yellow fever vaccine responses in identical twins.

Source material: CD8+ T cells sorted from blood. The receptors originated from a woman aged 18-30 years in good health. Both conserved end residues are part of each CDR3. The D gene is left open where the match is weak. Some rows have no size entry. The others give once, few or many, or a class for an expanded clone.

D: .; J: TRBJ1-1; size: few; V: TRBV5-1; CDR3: CASSLGSNEAFF; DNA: TGCGCCAGCAGCTTGGGAAGTAATGAAGCTTTCTTT
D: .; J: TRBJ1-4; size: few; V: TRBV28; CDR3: CASSSGLGTEKLFF; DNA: TGTGCCAGCAGCTCGGGGCTTGGGACGGAAAAACTGTTTTTT
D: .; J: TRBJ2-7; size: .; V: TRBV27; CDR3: CASRSFGFGEQYF; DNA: TGTGCCAGCAGAAGCTTTGGGTTTGGGGAGCAGTACTTC
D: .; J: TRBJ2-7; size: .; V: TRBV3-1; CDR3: CASSLLNEEQYF; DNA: TGTGCCAGCAGCCTTTTAAACGAAGAGCAGTACTTC
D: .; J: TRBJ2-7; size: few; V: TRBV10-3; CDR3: CAIRNSGVNEQYF; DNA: TGTGCCATCAGGAATTCGGGGGTCAACGAGCAGTACTTC
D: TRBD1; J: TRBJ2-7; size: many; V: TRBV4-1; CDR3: CASSLTGVEEVYEQYF; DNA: TGCGCCAGCAGCCTTACAGGGGTGGAAGAGGTCTACGAGCAGTACTTC
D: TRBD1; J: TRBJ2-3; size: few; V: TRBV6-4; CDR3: CASTPEEGQGTDTQYF; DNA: TGTGCCAGCACCCCCGAGGAGGGACAGGGTACAGATACGCAGTATTTT
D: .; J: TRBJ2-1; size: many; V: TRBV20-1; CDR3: CSLRGASPPDEQFF; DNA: TGCAGTCTCAGGGGGGCTAGTCCCCCCGATGAGCAGTTCTTC
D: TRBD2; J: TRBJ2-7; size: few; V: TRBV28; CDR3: CASLGLDKYEQYF; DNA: TGTGCCAGCCTGGGACTAGATAAATACGAGCAGTACTTC
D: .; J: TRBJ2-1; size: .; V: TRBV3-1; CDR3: CASSQVLGDNEQFF; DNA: TGTGCCAGCAGCCAAGTTTTAGGGGACAATGAGCAGTTCTTC
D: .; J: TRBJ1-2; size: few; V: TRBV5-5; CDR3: CASRPTGYYGYTF; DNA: TGTGCCAGCAGACCTACAGGTTACTATGGCTACACCTTC
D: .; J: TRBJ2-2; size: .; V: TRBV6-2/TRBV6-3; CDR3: CASSYRDTHTGELFF; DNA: TGTGCCAGCAGTTACCGGGACACGCACACCGGGGAGCTGTTTTTT
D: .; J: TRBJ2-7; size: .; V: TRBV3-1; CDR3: CATSQDSRANSWYEQYF; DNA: TGTGCCACCAGCCAAGACTCGCGGGCGAACAGCTGGTACGAGCAGTACTTC
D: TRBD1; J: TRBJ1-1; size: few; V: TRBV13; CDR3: CASSSAGQGSTEAFF; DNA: TGTGCCAGCAGTTCAGCTGGACAGGGGAGCACTGAAGCTTTCTTT
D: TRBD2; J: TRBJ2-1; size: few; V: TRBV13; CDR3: CASSSRDGTSATNEQFF; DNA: TGTGCCAGCAGCTCCAGAGACGGGACTAGCGCCACCAATGAGCAGTTCTTC
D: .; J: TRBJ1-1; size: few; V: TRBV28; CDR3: CASSSNPGTEAFF; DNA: TGTGCCAGCAGTTCGAACCCGGGCACTGAAGCTTTCTTT
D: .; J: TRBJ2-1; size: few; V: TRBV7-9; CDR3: CASTTTSSYNEQFF; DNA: TGTGCCAGCACCACAACGAGCTCCTACAATGAGCAGTTCTTC
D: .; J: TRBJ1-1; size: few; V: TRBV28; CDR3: CASSPLRTSGNTEAFF; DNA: TGTGCCAGCAGCCCCCTTAGGACAAGCGGGAACACTGAAGCTTTCTTT
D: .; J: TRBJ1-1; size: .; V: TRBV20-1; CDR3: CSARVSGTVTEAFF; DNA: TGCAGTGCTAGAGTCTCCGGGACGGTCACTGAAGCTTTCTTT
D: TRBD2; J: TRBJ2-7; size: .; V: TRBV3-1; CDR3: CASSVAGAYEQYF; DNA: TGTGCCAGTTCCGTAGCGGGGGCCTACGAGCAGTACTTC
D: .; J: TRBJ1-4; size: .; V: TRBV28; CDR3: CASRTQGGNEKLFF; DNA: TGTGCCAGCAGGACCCAAGGTGGAAATGAAAAACTCTTTTTT
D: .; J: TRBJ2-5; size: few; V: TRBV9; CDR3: CASSPLRQETQYF; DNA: TGTGCCAGCAGCCCCCTACGTCAAGAGACCCAGTACTTC
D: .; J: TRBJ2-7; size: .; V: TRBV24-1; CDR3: CATSDFPVALRDEQYF; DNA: TGTGCCACCAGTGATTTCCCCGTCGCCCTCAGGGACGAGCAGTACTTC
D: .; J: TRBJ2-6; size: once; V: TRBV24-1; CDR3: CATSPGANVLTF; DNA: TGTGCCACCAGTCCTGGGGCCAACGTCCTGACTTTC
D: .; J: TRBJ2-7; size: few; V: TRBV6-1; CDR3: CASRSGSSSYEQYF; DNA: TGTGCCAGCAGAAGCGGGTCTAGCTCCTACGAGCAGTACTTC
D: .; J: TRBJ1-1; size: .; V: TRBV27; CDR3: CASSHGGQFWNTEAFF; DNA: TGTGCCAGCAGTCACGGGGGGCAATTTTGGAACACTGAAGCTTTCTTT
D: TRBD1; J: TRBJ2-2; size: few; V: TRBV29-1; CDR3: CSVFTGQGLGELFF; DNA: TGCAGCGTTTTCACGGGACAGGGGCTCGGGGAGCTGTTTTTT
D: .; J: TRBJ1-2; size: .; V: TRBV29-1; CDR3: CSVQTDEEIGYTF; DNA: TGCAGCGTTCAGACGGACGAAGAGATTGGCTACACCTTC
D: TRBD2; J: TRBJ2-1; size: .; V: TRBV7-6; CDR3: CASSRPSGREGEQFF; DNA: TGTGCCAGCAGCCGACCTAGCGGGAGGGAAGGTGAGCAGTTCTTC
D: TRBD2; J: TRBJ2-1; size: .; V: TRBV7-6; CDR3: CASSLRVAGVHEQFF; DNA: TGTGCCAGCAGCTTAAGGGTAGCGGGAGTCCATGAGCAGTTCTTC
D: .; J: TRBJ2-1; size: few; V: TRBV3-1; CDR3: CASSWSAGNEQFF; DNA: TGTGCCAGCAGTTGGAGCGCGGGAAATGAGCAGTTCTTC
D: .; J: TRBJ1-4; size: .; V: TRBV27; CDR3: CASSLSRGNEKLFF; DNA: TGTGCCAGCAGTTTATCAAGGGGCAATGAAAAACTGTTTTTT